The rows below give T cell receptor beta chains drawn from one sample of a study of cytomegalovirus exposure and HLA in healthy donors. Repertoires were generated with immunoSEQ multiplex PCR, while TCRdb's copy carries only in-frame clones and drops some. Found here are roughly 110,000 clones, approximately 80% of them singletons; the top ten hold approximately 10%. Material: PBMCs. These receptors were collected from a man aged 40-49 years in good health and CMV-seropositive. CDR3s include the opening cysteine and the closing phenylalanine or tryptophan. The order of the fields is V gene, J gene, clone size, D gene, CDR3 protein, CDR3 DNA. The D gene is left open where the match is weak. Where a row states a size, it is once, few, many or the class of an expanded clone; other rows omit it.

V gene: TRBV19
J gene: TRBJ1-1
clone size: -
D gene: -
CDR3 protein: CASSLTLDTEAFF
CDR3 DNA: TGTGCCAGTAGTCTGACCCTAGACACTGAAGCTTTCTTT

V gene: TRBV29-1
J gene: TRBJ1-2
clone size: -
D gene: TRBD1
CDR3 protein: CSVEDPDRAYGYTF
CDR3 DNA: TGCAGCGTTGAAGATCCCGACAGGGCCTATGGCTACACCTTC

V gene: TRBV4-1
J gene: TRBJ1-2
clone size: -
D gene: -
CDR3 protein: CASSQDSGENYGYTF
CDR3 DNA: TGCGCCAGCAGCCAAGATAGTGGGGAGAACTATGGCTACACCTTC

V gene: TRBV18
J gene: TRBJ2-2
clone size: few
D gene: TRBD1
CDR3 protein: CASRGQGASTGELFF
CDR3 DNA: TGTGCCAGCCGGGGACAGGGTGCGTCCACCGGGGAGCTGTTTTTT

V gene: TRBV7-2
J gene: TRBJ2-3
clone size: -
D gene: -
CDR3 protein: CASSSFPGVDTQYF
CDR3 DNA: TGTGCCAGCAGCTCCTTCCCGGGGGTAGATACGCAGTATTTT

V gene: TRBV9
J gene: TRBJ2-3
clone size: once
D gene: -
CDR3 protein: CASSVAGDEADTQYF
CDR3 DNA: TGTGCCAGCAGCGTAGCGGGAGATGAAGCAGATACGCAGTATTTT

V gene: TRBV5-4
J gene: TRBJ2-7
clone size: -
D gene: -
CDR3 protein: CASSPRGTKNSYEQYF
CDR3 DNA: TGTGCCAGCAGCCCGCGAGGGACAAAAAACTCCTACGAGCAGTACTTC

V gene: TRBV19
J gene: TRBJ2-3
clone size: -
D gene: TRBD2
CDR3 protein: CASRTSGASDTQYF
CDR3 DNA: TGTGCCAGCAGGACTAGCGGGGCTTCAGATACGCAGTATTTT

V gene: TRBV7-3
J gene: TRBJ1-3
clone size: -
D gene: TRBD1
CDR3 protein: CASSTGQVSSGNTIYF
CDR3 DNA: TGTGCCAGCAGCACCGGACAGGTCTCCTCTGGAAACACCATATATTTT

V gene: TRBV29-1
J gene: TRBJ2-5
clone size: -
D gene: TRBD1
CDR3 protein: CSGRRQGETQYF
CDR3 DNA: TGCAGCGGAAGAAGACAGGGGGAGACCCAGTACTTC

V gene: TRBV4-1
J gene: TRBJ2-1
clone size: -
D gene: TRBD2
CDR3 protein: CASSRGGSSYNEQFF
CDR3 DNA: TGCGCCAGCAGCCGCGGGGGAAGCTCCTACAATGAGCAGTTCTTC

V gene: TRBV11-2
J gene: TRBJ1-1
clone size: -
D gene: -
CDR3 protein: CASSLGPGSTEAFF
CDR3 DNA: TGTGCCAGCAGCTTAGGACCAGGTTCCACTGAAGCTTTCTTT

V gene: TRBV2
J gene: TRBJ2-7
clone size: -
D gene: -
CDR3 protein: CASSVSYEQYF
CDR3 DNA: TGTGCCAGCAGTGTTAGTTACGAGCAGTACTTC

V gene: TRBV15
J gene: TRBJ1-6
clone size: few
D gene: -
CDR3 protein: CATSREGPLSPLHF
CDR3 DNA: TGTGCCACCAGCAGAGAGGGGCCGCTTTCACCCCTCCACTTT

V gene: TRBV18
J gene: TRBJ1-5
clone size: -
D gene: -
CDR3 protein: CASSPQARIFSNQPQHF
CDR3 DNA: TGTGCCAGCTCACCACAGGCCAGGATATTTAGCAATCAGCCCCAGCATTTT

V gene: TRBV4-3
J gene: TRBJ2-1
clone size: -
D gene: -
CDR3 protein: CASSQLPAVVHEQFF
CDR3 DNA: TGCGCCAGCAGCCAACTCCCCGCGGTTGTCCATGAGCAGTTCTTC

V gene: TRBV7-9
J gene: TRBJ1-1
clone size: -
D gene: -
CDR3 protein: CASSQQLSTEAFF
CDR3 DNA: TGTGCCAGCAGCCAACAGTTGAGCACTGAAGCTTTCTTT

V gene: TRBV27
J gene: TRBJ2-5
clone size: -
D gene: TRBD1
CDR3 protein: CASSLSRQGAGETQYF
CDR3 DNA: TGTGCCAGCAGTTTATCCCGGCAGGGGGCAGGGGAGACCCAGTACTTC

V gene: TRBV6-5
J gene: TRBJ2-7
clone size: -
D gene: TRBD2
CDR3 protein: CASGAGGSYEQYF
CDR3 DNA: TGTGCCAGCGGGGCGGGGGGCTCCTACGAGCAGTACTTC

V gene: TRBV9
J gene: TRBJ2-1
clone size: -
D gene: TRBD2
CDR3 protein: CASSGTSGGVLEQFF
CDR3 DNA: TGTGCCAGCAGCGGGACTAGCGGGGGGGTTCTTGAGCAGTTCTTC

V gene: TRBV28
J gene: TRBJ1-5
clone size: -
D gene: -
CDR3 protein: CASSSGNQPQHF
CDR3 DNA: TGTGCCAGCAGTTCCGGGAATCAGCCCCAGCATTTT